The source of this T cell receptor beta chain is a study of TIL therapy for anti-PD-1-resistant metastatic lung cancer. General study results and limits: TIL clonotype persistence in blood showed no apparent association with response. Treatment-naive, never-smoker and oncogene-addicted patients were overrepresented in this highly selected cohort.

Concerning this clone: Its cognate antigen is unknown.

Stated time point: pre-treatment sample, taken before nivolumab and TIL therapy. The immunoSEQ assay was v3. Libraries were sequenced to around 2 million read pairs (survey) or roughly 4.5-6 million (deep). Only in-frame clones appear in the TCRdb table, and some are missing; sequencing was by immunoSEQ multiplex PCR. The data contain about 44,000 clones, roughly 78% of them singletons. The CDR3 loop spans 17 amino acids. Germline CDR1 and CDR2: LNHNV and YYDKDF (reference sequence). With 0 bases clipped from V and 3 bases from J, the junction kept 4 bases outside the gene matches. V usage is TRBV15 and J usage is TRBJ2-7, with 14 bases that match TRBD2. This clonotype was obtained from a man between 65 and 85 years old with non-small cell lung cancer. Here the sequenced sample was blood, taken at baseline. The CDR3 DNA sequence: TGTGCCACCAGCAGAGAGGGACTAGCGGGAGACTTCTACGAGCAGTACTTC. It codes for CATSREGLAGDFYEQYF. Combining the CDR3 with reference TRBV15 and TRBJ2-7 gives the whole variable domain DAMVIQNPRYQVTQFGKPVTLSCSQTLNHNVMYWYQQKSSQAPKLLFHYYDKDFNNEADTPDNFQSRRPNTSFCFLDIRSPGLGDTAMYLCATSREGLAGDFYEQYFGPGTRLTVT.